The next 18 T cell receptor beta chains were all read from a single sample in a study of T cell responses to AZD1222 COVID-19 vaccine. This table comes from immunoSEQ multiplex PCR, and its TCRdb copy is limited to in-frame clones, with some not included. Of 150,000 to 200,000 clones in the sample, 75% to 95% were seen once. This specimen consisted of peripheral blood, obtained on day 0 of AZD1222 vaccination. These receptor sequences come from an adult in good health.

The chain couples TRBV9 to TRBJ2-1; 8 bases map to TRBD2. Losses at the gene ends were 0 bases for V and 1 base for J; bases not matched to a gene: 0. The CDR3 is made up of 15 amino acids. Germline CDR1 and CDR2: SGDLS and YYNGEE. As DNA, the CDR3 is TGTGCCAGCAGCGTAGTAGCGGGATCCTACAATGAGCAGTTCTTC. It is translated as CASSVVAGSYNEQFF.

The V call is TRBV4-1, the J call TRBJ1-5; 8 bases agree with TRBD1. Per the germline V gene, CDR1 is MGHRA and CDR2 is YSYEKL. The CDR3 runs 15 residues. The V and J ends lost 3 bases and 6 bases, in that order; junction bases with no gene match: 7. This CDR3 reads CASSQNRGERQPQHF. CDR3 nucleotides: TGCGCCAGCAGCCAGAACAGGGGGGAGCGTCAGCCCCAGCATTTT.

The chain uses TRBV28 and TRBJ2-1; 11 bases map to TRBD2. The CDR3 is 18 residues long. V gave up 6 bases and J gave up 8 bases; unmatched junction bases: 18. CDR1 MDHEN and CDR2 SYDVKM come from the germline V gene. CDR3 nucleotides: TGTGCCAGCAGGTTCAGGCCGCCGACTAGCGGGGTTTTGGATGAGCAGTTCTTC. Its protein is CASRFRPPTSGVLDEQFF.

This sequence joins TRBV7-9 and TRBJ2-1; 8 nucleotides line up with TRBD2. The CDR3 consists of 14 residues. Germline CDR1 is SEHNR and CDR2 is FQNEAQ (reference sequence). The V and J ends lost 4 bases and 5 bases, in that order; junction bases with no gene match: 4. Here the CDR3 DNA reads TGTGCCAGCAGCTCCCCAGCGGGGGACAATGAGCAGTTCTTC. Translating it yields CASSSPAGDNEQFF.

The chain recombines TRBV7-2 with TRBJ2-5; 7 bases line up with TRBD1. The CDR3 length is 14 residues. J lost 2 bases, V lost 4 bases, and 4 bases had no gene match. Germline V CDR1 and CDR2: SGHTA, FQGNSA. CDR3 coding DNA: TGTGCCAGCAGCTGGGGGACAGCTCAAGAGACCCAGTACTTC. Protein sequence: CASSWGTAQETQYF.

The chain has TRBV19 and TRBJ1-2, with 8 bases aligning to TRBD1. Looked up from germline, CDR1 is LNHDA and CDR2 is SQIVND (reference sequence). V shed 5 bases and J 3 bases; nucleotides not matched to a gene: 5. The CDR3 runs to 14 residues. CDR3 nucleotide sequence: TGTGCCAGTAGTGCGGGACAGGAAGACTATGGCTACACCTTC. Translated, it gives CASSAGQEDYGYTF.

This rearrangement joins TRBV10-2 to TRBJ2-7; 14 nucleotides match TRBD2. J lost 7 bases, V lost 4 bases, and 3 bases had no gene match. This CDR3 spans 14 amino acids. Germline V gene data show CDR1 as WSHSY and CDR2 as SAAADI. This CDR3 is CASSATSGRDEQYF. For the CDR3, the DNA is TGCGCCAGCAGTGCGACTAGCGGGAGGGATGAGCAGTACTTC.

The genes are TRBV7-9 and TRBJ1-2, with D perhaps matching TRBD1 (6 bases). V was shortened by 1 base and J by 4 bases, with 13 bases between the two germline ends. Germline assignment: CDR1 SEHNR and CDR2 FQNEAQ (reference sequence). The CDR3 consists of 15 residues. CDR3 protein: CASSLGQAIFYGYTF. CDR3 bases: TGTGCCAGCAGCTTAGGACAGGCAATTTTCTATGGCTACACCTTC.

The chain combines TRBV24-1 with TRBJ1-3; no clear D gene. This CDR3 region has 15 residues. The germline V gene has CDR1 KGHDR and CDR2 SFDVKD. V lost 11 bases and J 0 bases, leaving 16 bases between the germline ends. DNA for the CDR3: TGTGCCAGGACTCCCACAAGGGTCTCTGGAAACACCATATATTTT. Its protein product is CARTPTRVSGNTIYF.

CDR3 loop: CSANDSPLQHF. For the CDR3, the DNA is TGCAGTGCTAACGACAGCCCGCTCCAGCATTTT. The chain links TRBV20-1 to TRBJ1-5; tentative D call: TRBD1 (5 bases). V was shortened by 4 bases and J by 12 bases, with 13 bases between the two germline ends. Per the germline V gene, CDR1 is DFQATT and CDR2 is SNEGSKA (reference sequence). The length of the CDR3 is 11 residues.

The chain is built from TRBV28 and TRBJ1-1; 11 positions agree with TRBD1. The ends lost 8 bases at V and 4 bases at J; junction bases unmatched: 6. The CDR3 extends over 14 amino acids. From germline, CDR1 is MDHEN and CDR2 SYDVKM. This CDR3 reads CASGEGQGGTEAFF. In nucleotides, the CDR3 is TGTGCCAGCGGGGAGGGACAGGGGGGCACTGAAGCTTTCTTT.

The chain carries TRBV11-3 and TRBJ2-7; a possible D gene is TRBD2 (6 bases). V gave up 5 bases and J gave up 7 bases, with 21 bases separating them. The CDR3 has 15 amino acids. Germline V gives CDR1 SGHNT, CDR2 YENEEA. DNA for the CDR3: TGTGCCAGCAGCCCCCGGGACTTACCTTACGGGGAGCAGTACTTC. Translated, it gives CASSPRDLPYGEQYF.

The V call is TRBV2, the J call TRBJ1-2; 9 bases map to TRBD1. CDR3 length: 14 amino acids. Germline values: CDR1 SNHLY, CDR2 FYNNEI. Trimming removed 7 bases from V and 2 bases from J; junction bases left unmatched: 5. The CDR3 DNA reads TGTGCCAGCAACCGGGACAGGGCCAACTATGGCTACACCTTC. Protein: CASNRDRANYGYTF.

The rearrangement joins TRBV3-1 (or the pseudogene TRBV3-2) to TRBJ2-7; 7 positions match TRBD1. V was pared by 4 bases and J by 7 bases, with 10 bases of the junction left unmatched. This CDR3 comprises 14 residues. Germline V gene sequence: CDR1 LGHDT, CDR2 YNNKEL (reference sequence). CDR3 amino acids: CASSRKQGVGEQYF. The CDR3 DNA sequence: TGTGCCAGCAGCCGGAAGCAGGGGGTTGGGGAGCAGTACTTC.

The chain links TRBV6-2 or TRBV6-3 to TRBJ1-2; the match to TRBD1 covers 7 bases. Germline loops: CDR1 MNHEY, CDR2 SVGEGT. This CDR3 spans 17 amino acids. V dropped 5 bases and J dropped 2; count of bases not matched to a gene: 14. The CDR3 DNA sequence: TGTGCCAGCAGTCCCCCGGGACAGTTGGGGGCAAACTATGGCTACACCTTC. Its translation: CASSPPGQLGANYGYTF.

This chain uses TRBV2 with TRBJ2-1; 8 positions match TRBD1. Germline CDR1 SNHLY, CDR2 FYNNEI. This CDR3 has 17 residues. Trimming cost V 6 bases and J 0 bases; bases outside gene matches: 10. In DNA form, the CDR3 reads TGTGCCAGCAGCACTCCGACAGGGGTCGGCTCCTACAATGAGCAGTTCTTC. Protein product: CASSTPTGVGSYNEQFF.

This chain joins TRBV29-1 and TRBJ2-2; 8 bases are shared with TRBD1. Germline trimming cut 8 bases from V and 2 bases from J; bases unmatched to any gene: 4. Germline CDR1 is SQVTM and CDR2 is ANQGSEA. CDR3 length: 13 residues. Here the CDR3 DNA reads TGCAGCTTCGACAGGGGAAACACCGGGGAGCTGTTTTTT. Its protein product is CSFDRGNTGELFF.

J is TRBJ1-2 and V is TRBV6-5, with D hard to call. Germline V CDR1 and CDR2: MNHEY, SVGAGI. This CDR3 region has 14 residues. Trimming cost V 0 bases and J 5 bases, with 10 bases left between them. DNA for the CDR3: TGTGCCAGCAGTTACTCAGTGTCGGATTATGGCTACACCTTC. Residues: CASSYSVSDYGYTF.